These 17 T cell receptor beta chains came from one sample sequenced in a study of neurological immune-mediated disorders. TCRdb reanalysed the 5' RACE reads using MiXCR and keeps one entry per CDR3 protein. Here the sample spans around 30,000 distinct CDR3 sequences, approximately 4.5% being singletons. The specimen was PBMCs. The receptor set was obtained from a man aged 18-30 years in good health.

This clonotype has at least ten counts. The rearrangement uses TRBV20-1 and TRBJ1-2; a possible D gene is TRBD1 (6 bases). The CDR3 contains 12 residues. Trimming left V 6 bases short and J 6 bases short, with 14 bases between. Germline values: CDR1 DFQATT, CDR2 SNEGSKA (reference sequence). The CDR3 nucleotides are TGCAGTGCCTGGGACACCGCGCATGGCTACACCTTC. This encodes CSAWDTAHGYTF.

This clonotype has at least ten counts. The CDR3 DNA reads TGCAGTGCTAGAGATGGGCGCAGCTATGGCTACACCTTC. It encodes CSARDGRSYGYTF. The chain combines TRBV20-1 with TRBJ1-2; D uncertain. Deletions cut 0 bases from V and 4 bases from J, with 9 bases between. The CDR3 runs 13 residues. The germline V gene has CDR1 DFQATT and CDR2 SNEGSKA (reference sequence).

The table lists this clonotype with many counts. The chain is built from TRBV7-2 and TRBJ2-7, with unresolved D. Germline-derived CDR1 and CDR2 are SGHTA and FQGNSA. V was shortened by 2 bases and J by 0 bases, with 14 bases between the two germline ends. The CDR3 is made up of 16 amino acids. CDR3 in DNA: TGTGCCAGCAGCTTATATCAGGATTTGAGCTCCTACGAGCAGTACTTC. It yields the protein CASSLYQDLSSYEQYF.

This clonotype was detected many times. The chain is built from TRBV20-1 and TRBJ2-7, with D perhaps matching TRBD2 (5 bases). From germline, CDR1 is DFQATT and CDR2 SNEGSKA (reference sequence). The CDR3 covers 14 residues. V lost 3 bases and J 2 bases, leaving 14 bases between the germline ends. The CDR3, as DNA: TGCAGTGCTAGTCGGACTCACGCGACCTACGAGCAGTACTTC. This codes for CSASRTHATYEQYF.

This clonotype was recorded many times. This rearrangement joins TRBV4-1 to TRBJ2-7; D is perhaps TRBD2 (5 bases). The CDR3 sequence is 15 residues long. Germline CDR1 reads MGHRA; CDR2 reads YSYEKL. Between the trimmed V and J ends, which lost 2 bases and 0 bases, there was a span of 11 bases. CDR3 region: CASSQTGAGSYEQYF. CDR3 coding DNA: TGCGCCAGCAGCCAAACCGGCGCGGGCTCCTACGAGCAGTACTTC.

At least ten counts were recorded for this clonotype. J is TRBJ2-5 and V is TRBV5-1; maybe TRBD2 (5 bases). Per germline, CDR1 SGHRS and CDR2 YFSETQ. V was trimmed by 4 bases and J by 2 bases, leaving 15 bases between them. CDR3 length: 15 amino acids. CDR3: CASSSRPGRQETQYF. The CDR3 bases are TGCGCCAGCAGCAGTCGGCCGGGGAGACAAGAGACCCAGTACTTC. Full variable domain (rest looked up from reference TRBV5-1 and TRBJ2-5): KAGVTQTPRYLIKTRGQQVTLSCSPISGHRSVSWYQQTPGQGLQFLFEYFSETQRNKGNFPGRFSGRQFSNSRSEMNVSTLELGDSALYLCASSSRPGRQETQYFGPGTRLLVL.

This clonotype was observed many times. The genes are TRBV20-1 and TRBJ1-5; D is unclear. Per the germline V gene, CDR1 is DFQATT and CDR2 is SNEGSKA (reference sequence). This CDR3 has 12 residues. V was cut by 0 bases and J by 3 bases, with 3 bases left in between. CDR3 DNA: TGCAGTGCTAGAGATCCCAATCAGCCCCAGCATTTT. Its protein product is CSARDPNQPQHF.

This clonotype was detected ten times or more. The genes are TRBV5-4 and TRBJ2-4; D gene uncertain. CDR1 is SGHNT, CDR2 YYREEE, per germline (reference sequence). The germline V and J ends were trimmed by 0 bases and 4 bases, with 8 bases remaining between them. This CDR3 comprises 14 residues. The CDR3 nucleotides are TGTGCCAGCAGCTTGGCCGGCACGAAAAACATTCAGTACTTC. Its translation is CASSLAGTKNIQYF.

The rearrangement links TRBV12-3 or TRBV12-4 to TRBJ1-4; D may be TRBD1 (5 bases). Trimming left V 6 bases short and J 0 bases short, with 8 bases between. The CDR3 contains 14 residues. CDR3 amino acids: CASRTDTTNEKLFF. DNA for the CDR3: TGTGCCAGCAGGACAGACACAACTAATGAAAAACTGTTTTTT.

This clonotype has a count of ten or more. The chain has TRBV7-2 and TRBJ2-7, with TRBD1 matching 7 bases. CDR3 size: 14 residues. After removal of 5 bases from V and 6 bases from J, the junction contained 10 bases not matched to a gene. Germline V CDR1 and CDR2: SGHTA, FQGNSA. In nucleotides, the CDR3 is TGTGCCAGCAGCCTACAGGGGCCAGCAGGCGAGCAGTACTTC. It specifies CASSLQGPAGEQYF. Supplemented by reference TRBV7-2 and TRBJ2-7, the full variable domain reads GAGVSQSPSNKVTEKGKDVELRCDPISGHTALYWYRQSLGQGLEFLIYFQGNSAPDKSGLPSDRFSAERTGGSVSTLTIQRTQQEDSAVYLCASSLQGPAGEQYFGPGTRLTVT.

The chain combines TRBV5-1 with TRBJ1-1; the D gene is possibly TRBD1 (5 bases). CDR1 SGHRS and CDR2 YFSETQ come from the germline V gene. V lost 4 bases to trimming and J lost 5 bases, with 21 bases between them. The CDR3 runs to 16 residues. CDR3 sequence: CASSGGVGVSETEAFF. In nucleotides, the CDR3 is TGCGCCAGCAGCGGGGGTGTAGGGGTGTCGGAGACTGAAGCTTTCTTT.

This clonotype appeared many times. The chain carries TRBV4-3 and TRBJ2-3; TRBD1 is a possible D gene (5 bases). The CDR3 is 13 residues long. Deletions cut 4 bases from V and 5 bases from J, with 10 bases between. CDR1 and CDR2 from the germline V gene are LGHNA and YSLEER. The CDR3 DNA reads TGCGCCAGCAGCCGAAACAGGAAAGATACGCAGTATTTT. This translates into CASSRNRKDTQYF.

In this sample, this clonotype turned up many times. V is TRBV20-1 and J is TRBJ2-5; 8 bases align to TRBD1. After removal of 5 bases from V and 5 bases from J, the junction contained 7 bases not matched to a gene. The germline V gene encodes CDR1 DFQATT and CDR2 SNEGSKA (reference sequence). The CDR3 runs to 13 residues. The CDR3 spells CSALGQGDETQYF. CDR3 nucleotide sequence: TGCAGTGCTCTTGGACAGGGTGATGAGACCCAGTACTTC.

This clonotype was seen repeatedly, ten times or more. V usage is TRBV12-3 or TRBV12-4 and J usage is TRBJ1-5, with 8 positions matching TRBD1. This CDR3 is 15 amino acids long. J was trimmed by 6 bases and V by 6 bases; bases with no gene match: 10. The CDR3 sequence: CASRPTGGHGQPQHF. The CDR3 DNA reads as TGTGCCAGCAGGCCTACAGGGGGTCACGGTCAGCCCCAGCATTTT.

This clonotype appeared many times. The chain couples TRBV20-1 to TRBJ2-2; 10 bases map to TRBD2. The CDR3 is 15 amino acids. Germline V gene lookup returns CDR1 DFQATT and CDR2 SNEGSKA (reference sequence). With 4 bases clipped from V and 1 base from J, the junction kept 3 bases outside the gene matches. The chain's CDR3 is CSAILAGLNTGELFF. DNA of the CDR3: TGCAGTGCTATACTAGCGGGGCTGAACACCGGGGAGCTGTTTTTT.

This clonotype appeared many times. The rearrangement joins TRBV20-1 to TRBJ1-5, with 7 nucleotides matching TRBD1. The CDR3 has 17 amino acids. CDR1 is DFQATT, CDR2 SNEGSKA, per germline (reference sequence). V shed 0 bases, J shed 1 base, and the junction held 9 bases outside the gene matches. CDR3 sequence (DNA): TGCAGTGCTAGAGATAAGGGGAGGGGGCTGAGCAATCAGCCCCAGCATTTT. It translates to CSARDKGRGLSNQPQHF.

This clonotype was seen ten or more times. The chain has TRBV20-1 and TRBJ1-2; D gene ambiguous. CDR1 is DFQATT, CDR2 SNEGSKA, per germline (reference sequence). CDR3 size: 15 residues. V was pared by 0 bases and J by 2 bases, with 13 bases between. CDR3 protein: CSARDYGRVNYGYTF. CDR3 DNA: TGCAGTGCTAGAGATTACGGGAGGGTGAACTATGGCTACACCTTC.